The 19 T cell receptor beta chains below were found in one sample sequenced in a study of blood T cell repertoires in COVID-19. Clones were sequenced by immunoSEQ multiplex PCR, and TCRdb holds only the in-frame ones, with some missing. The repertoire holds hundreds of thousands of clones, around 90% seen once, with about 1.6% in the top ten. Sequencing used PBMCs or T cells enriched from blood (not recorded which). These receptors came from a woman in her forties or fifties who had recovered from COVID-19.

The chain carries TRBV10-2 and TRBJ1-1, with 7 bases aligning to TRBD1. From germline, CDR1 is WSHSY and CDR2 SAAADI. The CDR3 runs to 13 residues. Trimming cost V 4 bases and J 8 bases; bases outside gene matches: 7. CDR3 coding DNA: TGCGCCAGCAGTGCCGACAGGGCTGGAGAAGCTTTCTTT. Translating gives CASSADRAGEAFF.

This clone showed up just once. The chain is built from TRBV29-1 and TRBJ2-1; the match to TRBD2 covers 14 bases. The V gene end was trimmed by 4 bases and the J gene end by 1 base; junction bases not matched to a gene: 6. Germline CDR1 SQVTM, CDR2 ANQGSEA. The CDR3 covers 17 residues. DNA of the CDR3: TGCAGCGTTGGGGGGACTAGCGGGAGTCCGTCCTACAATGAGCAGTTCTTC. It specifies CSVGGTSGSPSYNEQFF.

DNA of the CDR3: TGTGCCAGCAGTTCCCCGATAAGAGCGGGAGTGACGGCAGATACGCAGTATTTT. This gives the protein CASSSPIRAGVTADTQYF. V is TRBV27 and J is TRBJ2-3, with TRBD2 matching over 8 bases. This CDR3 is 18 amino acids long. Unmatched junction bases numbered 16, after V lost 4 bases and J lost 4 bases. Germline values: CDR1 MNHEY, CDR2 SMNVEV (reference sequence).

The CDR3 nucleotides are TGTGCCAGCAGCTTGACCGGGACACTTGAAGCTTTCTTT. Translation: CASSLTGTLEAFF. The V and J genes are TRBV5-6 and TRBJ1-1; D may be TRBD1 (6 bases). From germline, CDR1 is SGHDT and CDR2 YYEEEE. V was clipped by 1 base and J by 7 bases, with 11 bases between them. This CDR3 is 13 amino acids long.

CDR3 coding DNA: TGTGCCAGCAGCCAAGACGCAGATACTGGGGCCAACGTCCTGACTTTC. Translated, it gives CASSQDADTGANVLTF. The V call is TRBV4-2, the J call TRBJ2-6; D remains unclear. V was clipped by 0 bases and J by 2 bases, with 8 bases between them. CDR1 LGHNA and CDR2 YNFKEQ come from the germline V gene. This CDR3 region has 16 residues.

The V call is TRBV5-5, the J call TRBJ1-3; D might be TRBD1 (6 bases). Per the germline V gene, CDR1 is SGHKS and CDR2 is YYEKEE (reference sequence). Trimming shortened V by 3 bases and J by 0 bases, and 10 bases separated the two germline ends. The CDR3 totals 15 residues. The CDR3 DNA follows: TGTGCCAGCAGCTCGAGGACAGTCTCTGGAAACACCATATATTTT. Protein product: CASSSRTVSGNTIYF.

The gene calls are TRBV5-5 and TRBJ2-1, with D hard to call. The CDR3 length is 15 residues. V was cut by 1 base and J by 0 bases, with 8 bases left in between. The germline V gene encodes CDR1 SGHKS and CDR2 YYEKEE (reference sequence). The chain's CDR3 is CASSLLSSSYNEQFF. Written as DNA, the CDR3 is TGTGCCAGCAGCTTGTTATCGAGCTCCTACAATGAGCAGTTCTTC.

The rearrangement links TRBV18 to TRBJ2-3; 8 positions agree with TRBD2. The V segment lost 3 bases and the J segment 1 base; nucleotides outside the gene matches: 6. Looked up from germline, CDR1 is KGHSH and CDR2 is LQKENI. The CDR3 consists of 16 residues. This CDR3 is CASSPLPGGGTDTQYF. CDR3 bases: TGTGCCAGCTCACCCCTCCCGGGAGGGGGCACAGATACGCAGTATTTT.

Remarks on this clone: One end of the junction fails to match germline, which may point to a read error. The J gene is TRBJ2-1, the V gene TRBV7-8; 13 nucleotides match TRBD2. This CDR3 comprises 15 residues. In germline, CDR1 is SGHVS, CDR2 FQNEAQ. The CDR3 here is CASSFRTSGRNKGVF. The CDR3, as DNA: TGTGCCAGCAGCTTTAGGACTAGCGGGAGAAACAAAGGGGTCTTC.

The rearrangement uses TRBV28 and TRBJ1-2, with no clear D. CDR3 length equals 12 residues. Trimming cost V 7 bases and J 5 bases, with 11 bases left between them. Germline CDR1 is MDHEN and CDR2 is SYDVKM. The CDR3 DNA follows: TGTGCCAGCACCCCCGGGGAGTATGGCTACACCTTC. Amino acids: CASTPGEYGYTF.

The chain uses TRBV30 and TRBJ2-1, with TRBD1 matching 8 bases. This CDR3 comprises 15 residues. Germline-derived CDR1 and CDR2 are GTSNPN and SVGIG (reference sequence). The V gene end was trimmed by 2 bases and the J gene end by 4 bases; junction bases not matched to a gene: 7. The CDR3 DNA follows: TGTGCCTGGAGTTCCGGGACAGGCTCGTACAATGAGCAGTTCTTC. Translation gives CAWSSGTGSYNEQFF.

The chain uses TRBV7-2 and TRBJ2-3; 9 positions agree with TRBD2. CDR1 SGHTA and CDR2 FQGNSA come from the germline V gene. This CDR3 region has 17 residues. The trim removed 0 bases at V and 4 bases at J, leaving 8 bases unmatched. In DNA, the CDR3 is TGTGCCAGCAGCTTAGCGCATTCAGCGGGAGGACCAGATACGCAGTATTTT. This encodes CASSLAHSAGGPDTQYF.

The chain joins TRBV27 to TRBJ2-1; the match to TRBD2 covers 12 bases. The CDR3 totals 15 residues. Germline trimming cut 8 bases from V and 9 bases from J; bases unmatched to any gene: 11. Germline loops: CDR1 MNHEY, CDR2 SMNVEV (reference sequence). The CDR3 sequence: CASQIASGRAAEQFF. Written as DNA, the CDR3 is TGTGCCAGCCAAATTGCTAGCGGGAGGGCCGCTGAGCAGTTCTTC.

About this clone: The same CDR3 also results from other DNA sequences found in this sample. V and J are TRBV6-5 and TRBJ2-3, with 9 bases lining up with TRBD1. V shed 5 bases, J shed 1 base, and the junction held 4 bases outside the gene matches. The germline V gene has CDR1 MNHEY and CDR2 SVGAGI. The CDR3 length is 15 residues. CDR3 sequence: CASSTTGGRTDTQYF. CDR3 nucleotide sequence: TGTGCCAGCAGTACAACAGGGGGCCGCACAGATACGCAGTATTTT.

The chain carries TRBV12-3 or TRBV12-4 and TRBJ2-2; a possible D gene is TRBD2 (5 bases). Trimming left V 7 bases short and J 6 bases short, with 12 bases between. CDR3 size: 13 residues. CDR3 residues: CASTLAKPGELFF. The CDR3 DNA follows: TGTGCCAGCACCCTAGCAAAACCCGGGGAGCTGTTTTTT.

The rearrangement uses TRBV11-1 and TRBJ2-3, with 7 bases that match TRBD1. This CDR3 spans 15 amino acids. Germline values: CDR1 SGHAT, CDR2 FQDESV (reference sequence). V was clipped by 5 bases and J by 2 bases; unmatched bases: 7. CDR3 sequence (DNA): TGTGCCAGCAGCCAGGGGACAGTTAACACAGATACGCAGTATTTT. Its translation is CASSQGTVNTDTQYF.

A word on this clone: One end of the junction does not line up with germline, which may come from a read error. The V gene is TRBV7-2, the J gene TRBJ1-2; D is ambiguous. Germline CDR1 SGHTA, CDR2 FQGNSA. The CDR3 loop spans 13 amino acids. The CDR3, as DNA: TGTGCCAGCAGCAGTCGTTTTTCCTATCGCTACACCTTC. Amino acid sequence: CASSSRFSYRYTF.

This chain links TRBV28 with TRBJ2-2, with 10 positions matching TRBD1. V dropped 5 bases and J dropped 6; count of bases not matched to a gene: 6. Germline V CDR1 and CDR2: MDHEN, SYDVKM. The CDR3 runs to 15 residues. The CDR3 sequence: CASSDRDRGSGELFF. The CDR3 DNA sequence: TGTGCCAGCAGTGACCGGGACAGGGGTTCCGGGGAGCTGTTTTTT.

The J gene is TRBJ2-1, the V gene TRBV5-6, with D possibly being TRBD2 (6 bases). V lost 7 bases to trimming and J lost 4 bases, with 12 bases between them. Germline assignment: CDR1 SGHDT and CDR2 YYEEEE. This CDR3 has 13 residues. DNA of the CDR3: TGTGCCAGCGCAGTAGCGGAGTACAATGAGCAGTTCTTC. Protein: CASAVAEYNEQFF.